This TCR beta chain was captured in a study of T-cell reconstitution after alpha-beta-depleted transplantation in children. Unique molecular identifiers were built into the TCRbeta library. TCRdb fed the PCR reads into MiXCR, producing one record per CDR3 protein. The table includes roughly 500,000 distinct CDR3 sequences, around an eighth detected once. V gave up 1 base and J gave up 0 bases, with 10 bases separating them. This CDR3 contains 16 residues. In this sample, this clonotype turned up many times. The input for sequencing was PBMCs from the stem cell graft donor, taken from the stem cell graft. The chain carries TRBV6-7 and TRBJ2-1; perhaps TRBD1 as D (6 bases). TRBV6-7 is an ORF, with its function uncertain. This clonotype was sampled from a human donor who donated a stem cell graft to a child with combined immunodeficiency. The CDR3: CASSYWQGSSYNEQFF. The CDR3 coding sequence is TGTGCCAGCAGTTACTGGCAGGGGAGCTCCTACAATGAGCAGTTCTTC.